The present T cell receptor (beta chain) was sequenced within a study of control samples from healthy donors and cancer patients. TCRdb keeps only in-frame clones here, not all; method: immunoSEQ multiplex PCR. The table shows approximately 24,000 clones, with 82% occurring only once. The V gene's germline CDR1 is SGHRS and CDR2 YFSETQ. V lost 1 base, J lost 6 bases, and 10 bases lay in between. The CDR3 consists of 13 residues. This clone was observed a few times. The chain combines TRBV5-1 with TRBJ1-1; no reliable D call. Sequenced material: PBMCs. This receptor was identified in a man aged 55 to 70 with colorectal cancer. CDR3 sequence reads: CASSLISEAEAFF. The CDR3 DNA is TGCGCCAGCAGCTTGATCAGTGAGGCTGAAGCTTTCTTT.